This T cell receptor (beta chain) was sequenced in a study of T cells in Graves' hyperthyroidism and ophthalmopathy (dated by TCRdb to the late 2010s). The study in broad terms: Peripheral blood was collected at initial diagnosis, before any treatment. To identify distinguishing TCR V-J signatures, a discovery cohort of around 98 patients was used, comprising some 45 with Graves' ophthalmopathy and around 60 with stable Graves' hyperthyroidism. Whether ophthalmopathy could be predicted prospectively was tested in an independent validation cohort made up of fewer than 20 hyperthyroidism patients plus 17 patients who later progressed to ophthalmopathy. For training and testing, the roughly 97 patients in the discovery cohort were randomly divided in a 7:3 ratio. Thyroid tissue and blood T-cell repertoires from over 5 Graves' hyperthyroidism patients were also compared in the study. After sampling, hyperthyroidism patients received methimazole starting at 30 mg daily, and ophthalmopathy patients received high-dose intravenous methylprednisolone. TCR Vbeta CDR3 sequencing of some 140 peripheral blood samples (43 ophthalmopathy, roughly 74 hyperthyroidism and around 17 progressor patients) is reported in the paper.

Stable Graves' hyperthyroidism was defined as the absence of progression to ophthalmopathy over 18 months of follow-up. Hyperthyroidism patients were aged 18 to 65 years and newly diagnosed, with disease duration of less than 2 months. Any patient with an uncontrolled infection, another autoimmune disease, pregnancy or lactation was excluded. Diagnoses were based on clinical symptoms, serum thyroxine and TRAb, thyroid ultrasound and orbital computed tomography. PBMCs were separated from around 9.1 ml of fresh peripheral blood using Ficoll-Paque density gradient centrifugation. Trizol reagent was used to extract total RNA, and RNA quality was then checked on an Agilent 2100 Bioanalyzer. On this clonotype itself: Its cognate antigen has yet to be identified. Base qualities are not provided; no much larger clone lies one nucleotide away.

Amplification of TCR beta CDR3 regions was carried out from RNA transcripts. The first round of RT-PCR for the TCR CDR3 was performed with the HTBI primer set and the Qiagen OneStep RT-PCR kit. A second multiplex PCR round built the libraries, followed by size selection and purification. Paired-end sequencing of the libraries was performed with 100 bp reads on an Illumina HiSeq2000. The study's own analysis went as follows. SOAPnuke was used to process the raw data, removing reads that contained adapters or uncalled bases, had a mean Phred below 15, or lacked an exact match to the constant primer or identifier. COPE v1.2.5 was used to merge high-quality paired reads, and clonotypes were defined as unique nucleotide sequences. MiTCR v1.1 was used to align clonotypes to the IMGT TRBV, TRBD and TRBJ reference segments. The analysis was restricted to V-J combinations with a frequency above 0.0001, which together covered roughly 99% of the repertoires. The TCS score was defined as the ratio of F50 (clonal expansion) to E x V (chaos), calculated using BLOSUM62-based TCRdist between CDR3 peptides within each V-J. Welch's t-statistics and random forest reduced some 510 V-J features to 10 to 15, which were used in a naive Bayes classifier (R e1071). TCRdb redid the processing of the public reads, applying fastp at Q25 and MiXCR, and retained in-frame beta chains. Entries are consolidated by CDR3 protein sequence, retaining the most common genes and DNA. TCRdb, not the original authors, processed these V and J calls. Present in this sample are a few hundred thousand distinct CDR3 sequences, about 20% of which were seen just once. Under 55% of the sample goes to the ten largest clones.

Including cysteine and phenylalanine, the CDR3 has 13 amino acids. Only the CDR3 DNA is retained, 39 bases long and in frame from the first base. The junction carries 6 bases between V and J, which are trimmed by 3 bases and 1 base respectively. The germline V gene sets CDR1 to SNHLY and CDR2 to FYNNEI. Broader findings and caveats from the paper: A model built on a 13 V-J signature distinguished ophthalmopathy from stable hyperthyroidism, reaching 85% to 90% sensitivity and approximately 81% specificity in cross-validation and 80%/75% in testing. During validation, the model predicted progression to ophthalmopathy a median of approximately 6.5 months ahead of onset, with around 65% sensitivity and under 85% specificity. Blood samples also contained most of the expanded thyroid clonotypes (frequency above 0.001), which suggests that blood repertoires may reflect thyroid immune responses. Sample size was not statistically predetermined, and investigators were not blinded to group allocation.

The receptor's source is a woman aged 45-65 years with Graves' hyperthyroidism. The chain is assembled from TRBV2 and TRBJ2-5; no D gene can be assigned with confidence. The sample comprised blood. The encoded CDR3 is CASSDAAQETQYF. The bases are TGTGCCAGCAGTGACGCGGCCCAAGAGACCCAGTACTTC.